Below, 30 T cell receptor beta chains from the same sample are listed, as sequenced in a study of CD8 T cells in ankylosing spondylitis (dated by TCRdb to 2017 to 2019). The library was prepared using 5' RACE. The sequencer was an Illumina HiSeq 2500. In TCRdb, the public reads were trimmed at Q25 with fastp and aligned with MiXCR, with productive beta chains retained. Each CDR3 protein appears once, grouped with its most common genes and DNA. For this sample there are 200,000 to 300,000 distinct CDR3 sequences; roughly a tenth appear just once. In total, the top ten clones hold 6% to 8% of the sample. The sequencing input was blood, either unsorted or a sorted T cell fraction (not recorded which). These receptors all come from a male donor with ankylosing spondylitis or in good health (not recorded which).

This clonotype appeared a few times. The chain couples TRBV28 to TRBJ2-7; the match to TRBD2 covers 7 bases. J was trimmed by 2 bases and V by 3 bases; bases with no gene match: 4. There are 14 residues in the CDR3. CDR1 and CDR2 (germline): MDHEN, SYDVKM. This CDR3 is CASSLVSGAYEQYF. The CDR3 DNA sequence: TGTGCCAGCAGTTTGGTCAGCGGGGCCTACGAGCAGTACTTC.

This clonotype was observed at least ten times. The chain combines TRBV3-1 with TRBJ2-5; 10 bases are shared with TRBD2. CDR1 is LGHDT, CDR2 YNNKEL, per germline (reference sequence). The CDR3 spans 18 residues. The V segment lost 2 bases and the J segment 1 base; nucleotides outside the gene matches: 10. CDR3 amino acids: CASSQRSGGARPQETQYF. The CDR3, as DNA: TGTGCCAGCAGCCAACGGAGCGGGGGGGCGAGACCCCAAGAGACCCAGTACTTC.

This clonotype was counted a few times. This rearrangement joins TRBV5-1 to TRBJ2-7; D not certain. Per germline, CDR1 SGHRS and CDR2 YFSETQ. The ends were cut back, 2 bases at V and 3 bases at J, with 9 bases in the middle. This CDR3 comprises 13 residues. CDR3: CASSFGSDYEQYF. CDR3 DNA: TGCGCCAGCAGCTTCGGGTCTGACTACGAGCAGTACTTC.

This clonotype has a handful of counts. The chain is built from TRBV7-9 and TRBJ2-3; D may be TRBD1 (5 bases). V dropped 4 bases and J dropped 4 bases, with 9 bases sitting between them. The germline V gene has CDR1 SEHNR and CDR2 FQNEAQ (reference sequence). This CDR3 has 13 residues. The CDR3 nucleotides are TGTGCCAGCAGCTCAGGGTTTCCAGATACGCAGTATTTT. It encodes CASSSGFPDTQYF.

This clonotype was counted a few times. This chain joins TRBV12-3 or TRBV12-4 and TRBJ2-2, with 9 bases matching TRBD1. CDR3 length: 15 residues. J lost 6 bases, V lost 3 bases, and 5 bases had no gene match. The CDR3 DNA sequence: TGTGCCAGCAGTTTGGGGACAGGGTACTCCGGGGAGCTGTTTTTT. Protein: CASSLGTGYSGELFF.

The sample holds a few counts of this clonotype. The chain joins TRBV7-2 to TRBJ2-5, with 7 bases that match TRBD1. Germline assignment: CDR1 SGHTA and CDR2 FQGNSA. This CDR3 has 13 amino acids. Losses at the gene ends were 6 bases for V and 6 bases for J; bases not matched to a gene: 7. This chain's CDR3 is CASSSDRVQTQYF. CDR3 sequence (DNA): TGTGCCAGCAGTTCCGACAGGGTCCAGACCCAGTACTTC.

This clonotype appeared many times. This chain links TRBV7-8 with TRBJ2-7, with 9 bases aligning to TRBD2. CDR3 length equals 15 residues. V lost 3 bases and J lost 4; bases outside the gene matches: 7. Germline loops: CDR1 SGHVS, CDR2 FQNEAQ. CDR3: CASSLATSGYYEQYF. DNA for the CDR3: TGTGCCAGCAGCTTGGCTACTAGCGGGTATTACGAGCAGTACTTC. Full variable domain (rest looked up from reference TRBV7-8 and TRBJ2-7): GAGVSQSPRYKVAKRGQDVALRCDPISGHVSLFWYQQALGQGPEFLTYFQNEAQLDKSGLPSDRFFAERPEGSVSTLKIQRTQQEDSAVYLCASSLATSGYYEQYFGPGTRLTVT.

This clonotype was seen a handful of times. The DNA for the CDR3 is TGCGCCAGCAGCCTAGGACAGGGGGGACAGCCGCTAGCCAAAAACATTCAGTACTTC. Its translation: CASSLGQGGQPLAKNIQYF. This chain connects TRBV5-1 to TRBJ2-4; 10 bases match TRBD1. The V gene end was trimmed by 4 bases and the J gene end by 0 bases; junction bases not matched to a gene: 13. Germline CDR1 SGHRS, CDR2 YFSETQ. The CDR3 length is 19 residues.

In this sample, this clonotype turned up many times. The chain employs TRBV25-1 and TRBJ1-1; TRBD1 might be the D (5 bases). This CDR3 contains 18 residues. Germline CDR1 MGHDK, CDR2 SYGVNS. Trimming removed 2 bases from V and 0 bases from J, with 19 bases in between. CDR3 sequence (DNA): TGTGCCAGCAGTGAACTGGGAAGGACAAATTGGATGAACACTGAAGCTTTCTTT. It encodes CASSELGRTNWMNTEAFF.

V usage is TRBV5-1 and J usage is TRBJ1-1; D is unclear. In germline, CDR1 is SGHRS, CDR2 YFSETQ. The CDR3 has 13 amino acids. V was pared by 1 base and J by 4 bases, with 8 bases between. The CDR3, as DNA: TGCGCCAGCAGCTTGTTCAAGGGCACTGAAGCTTTCTTT. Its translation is CASSLFKGTEAFF.

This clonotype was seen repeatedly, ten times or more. Written as DNA, the CDR3 is TGCAGTGCTAGAGATTCGCGCGGAGAAGAGACCCAGTACTTC. This codes for CSARDSRGEETQYF. The chain recombines TRBV20-1 with TRBJ2-5; D is undetermined. From germline, CDR1 is DFQATT and CDR2 SNEGSKA (reference sequence). CDR3 length: 14 residues. Trimming shortened V by 0 bases and J by 3 bases, and 11 bases separated the two germline ends.

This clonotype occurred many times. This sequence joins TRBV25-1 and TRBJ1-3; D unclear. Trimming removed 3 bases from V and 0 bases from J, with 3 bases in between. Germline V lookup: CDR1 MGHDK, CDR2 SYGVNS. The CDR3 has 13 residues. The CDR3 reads CASSEASGNTIYF. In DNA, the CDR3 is TGTGCCAGCAGTGAGGCCTCTGGAAACACCATATATTTT. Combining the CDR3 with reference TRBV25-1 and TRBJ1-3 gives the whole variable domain EADIYQTPRYLVIGTGKKITLECSQTMGHDKMYWYQQDPGMELHLIHYSYGVNSTEKGDLSSESTVSRIRTEHFPLTLESARPSHTSQYLCASSEASGNTIYFGEGSWLTVV.

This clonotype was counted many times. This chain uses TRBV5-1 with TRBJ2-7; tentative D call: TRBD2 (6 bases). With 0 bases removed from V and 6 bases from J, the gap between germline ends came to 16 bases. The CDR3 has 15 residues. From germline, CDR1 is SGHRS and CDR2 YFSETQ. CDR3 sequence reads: CASSLVWGDLREQYF. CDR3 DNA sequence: TGCGCCAGCAGCTTGGTATGGGGGGATCTACGCGAGCAGTACTTC. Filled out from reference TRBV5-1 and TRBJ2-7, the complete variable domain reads KAGVTQTPRYLIKTRGQQVTLSCSPISGHRSVSWYQQTPGQGLQFLFEYFSETQRNKGNFPGRFSGRQFSNSRSEMNVSTLELGDSALYLCASSLVWGDLREQYFGPGTRLTVT.

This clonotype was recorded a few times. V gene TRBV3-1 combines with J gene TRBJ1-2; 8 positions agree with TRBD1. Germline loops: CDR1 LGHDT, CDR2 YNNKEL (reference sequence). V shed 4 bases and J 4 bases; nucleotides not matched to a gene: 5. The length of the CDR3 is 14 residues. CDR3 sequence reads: CASSPQGVAYGYTF. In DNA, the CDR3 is TGTGCCAGCAGCCCACAGGGGGTAGCCTATGGCTACACCTTC.

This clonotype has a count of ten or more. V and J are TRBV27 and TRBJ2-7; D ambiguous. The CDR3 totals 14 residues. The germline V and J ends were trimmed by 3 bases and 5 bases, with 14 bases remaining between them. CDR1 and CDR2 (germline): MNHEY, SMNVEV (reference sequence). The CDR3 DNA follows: TGTGCCAGCAGTTTTCAAGGACCTGATAACGAGCAGTACTTC. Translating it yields CASSFQGPDNEQYF.

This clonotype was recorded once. The chain's CDR3 is CASSLGSARPDTQYF. The CDR3 bases are TGTGCCAGCAGCTTAGGTAGCGCCCGGCCAGATACGCAGTATTTT. The V and J genes are TRBV11-2 and TRBJ2-3; D possibly corresponds to TRBD2 (5 bases). CDR3 size: 15 residues. CDR1 SGHAT and CDR2 FQNNGV come from the germline V gene. The germline V and J ends were trimmed by 1 base and 4 bases, with 12 bases remaining between them.

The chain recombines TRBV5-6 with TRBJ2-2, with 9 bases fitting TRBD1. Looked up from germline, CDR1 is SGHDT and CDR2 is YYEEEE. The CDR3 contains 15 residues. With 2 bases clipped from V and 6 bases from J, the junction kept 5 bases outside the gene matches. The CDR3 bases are TGTGCCAGCAGCTTAGGACAGGGGAGAGCCGGGGAGCTGTTTTTT. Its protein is CASSLGQGRAGELFF.

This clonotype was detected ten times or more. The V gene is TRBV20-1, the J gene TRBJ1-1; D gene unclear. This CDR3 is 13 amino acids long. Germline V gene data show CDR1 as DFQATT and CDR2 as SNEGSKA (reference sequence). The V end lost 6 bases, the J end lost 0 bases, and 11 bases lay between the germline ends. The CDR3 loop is CSAFGNLNTEAFF. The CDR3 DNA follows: TGCAGTGCGTTCGGGAACTTGAACACTGAAGCTTTCTTT.

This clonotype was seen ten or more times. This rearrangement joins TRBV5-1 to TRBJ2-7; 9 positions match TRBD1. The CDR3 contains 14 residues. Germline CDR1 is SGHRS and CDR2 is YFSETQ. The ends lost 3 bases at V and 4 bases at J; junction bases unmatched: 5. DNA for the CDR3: TGCGCCAGCAGCTCTTACAGGGGGCGGTACGAGCAGTACTTC. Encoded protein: CASSSYRGRYEQYF.

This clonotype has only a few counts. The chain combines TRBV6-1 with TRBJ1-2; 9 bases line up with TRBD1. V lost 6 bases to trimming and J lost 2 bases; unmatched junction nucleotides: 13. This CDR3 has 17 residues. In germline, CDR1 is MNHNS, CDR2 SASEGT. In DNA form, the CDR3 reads TGTGCCAGCAGCCGGGACAGGGTGTCAATTTCAAACTATGGCTACACCTTC. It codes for CASSRDRVSISNYGYTF.

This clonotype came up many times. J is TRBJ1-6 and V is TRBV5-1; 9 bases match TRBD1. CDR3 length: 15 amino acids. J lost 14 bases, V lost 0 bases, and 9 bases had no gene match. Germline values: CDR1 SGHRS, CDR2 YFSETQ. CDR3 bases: TGCGCCAGCAGCTTGGCGGGACAGGGTCGTTCGACCCTCCACTTT. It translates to CASSLAGQGRSTLHF.

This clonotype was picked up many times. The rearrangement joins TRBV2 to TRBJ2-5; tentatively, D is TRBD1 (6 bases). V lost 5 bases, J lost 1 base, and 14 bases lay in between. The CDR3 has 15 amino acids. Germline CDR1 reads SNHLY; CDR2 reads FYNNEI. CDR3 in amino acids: CASSPQGTIQETQYF. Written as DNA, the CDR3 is TGTGCCAGCAGTCCTCAAGGGACAATCCAAGAGACCCAGTACTTC.

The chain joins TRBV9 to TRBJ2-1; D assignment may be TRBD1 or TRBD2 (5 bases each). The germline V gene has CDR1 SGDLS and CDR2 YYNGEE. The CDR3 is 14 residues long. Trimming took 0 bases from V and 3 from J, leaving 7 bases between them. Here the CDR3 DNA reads TGTGCCAGCAGCGTAGGGGACCTCTACAATGAGCAGTTCTTC. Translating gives CASSVGDLYNEQFF.

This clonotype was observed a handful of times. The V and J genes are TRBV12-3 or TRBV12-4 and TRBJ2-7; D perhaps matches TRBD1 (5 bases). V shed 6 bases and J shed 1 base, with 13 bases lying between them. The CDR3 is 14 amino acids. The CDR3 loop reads CASSLGLISYEQYF. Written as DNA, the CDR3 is TGTGCCAGCAGCCTGGGGCTCATTTCCTACGAGCAGTACTTC.

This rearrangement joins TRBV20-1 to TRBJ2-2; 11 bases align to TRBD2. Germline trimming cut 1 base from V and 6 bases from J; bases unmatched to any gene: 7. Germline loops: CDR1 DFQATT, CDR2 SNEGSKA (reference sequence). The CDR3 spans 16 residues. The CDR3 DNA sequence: TGCAGTGCTAGAGTATTAGCGGGGGGGCCCGCCGGGGAGCTGTTTTTT. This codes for CSARVLAGGPAGELFF.

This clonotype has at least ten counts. Here the CDR3 DNA reads TGCGCCAGTAGCGGGAGGCCCTACAATGAGCAGTTCTTC. This sequence encodes CASSGRPYNEQFF. The chain joins TRBV5-1 to TRBJ2-1; 10 bases map to TRBD2. V lost 8 bases and J lost 2; bases outside the gene matches: 1. This CDR3 spans 13 amino acids. The germline CDR1 and CDR2 sequences are SGHRS and YFSETQ. The whole variable domain, filled in from reference TRBV5-1 and TRBJ2-1, reads KAGVTQTPRYLIKTRGQQVTLSCSPISGHRSVSWYQQTPGQGLQFLFEYFSETQRNKGNFPGRFSGRQFSNSRSEMNVSTLELGDSALYLCASSGRPYNEQFFGPGTRLTVL.

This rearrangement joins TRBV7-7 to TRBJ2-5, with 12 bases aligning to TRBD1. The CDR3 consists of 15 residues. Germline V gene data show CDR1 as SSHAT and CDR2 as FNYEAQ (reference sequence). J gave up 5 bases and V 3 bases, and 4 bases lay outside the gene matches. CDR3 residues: CASSLGQGARETQYF. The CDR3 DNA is TGTGCCAGCAGCTTGGGACAGGGGGCGCGTGAGACCCAGTACTTC.

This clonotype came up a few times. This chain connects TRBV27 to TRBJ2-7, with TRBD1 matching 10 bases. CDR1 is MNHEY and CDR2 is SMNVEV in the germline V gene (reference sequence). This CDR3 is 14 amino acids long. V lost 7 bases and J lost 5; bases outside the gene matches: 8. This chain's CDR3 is CASKRGQGLHEQYF. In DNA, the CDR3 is TGTGCCAGCAAGAGGGGACAGGGGTTACACGAGCAGTACTTC.

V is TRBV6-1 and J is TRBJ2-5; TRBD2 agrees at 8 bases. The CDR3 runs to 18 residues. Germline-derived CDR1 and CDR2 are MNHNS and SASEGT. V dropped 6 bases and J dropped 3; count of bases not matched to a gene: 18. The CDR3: CASSPGLELFGPKETQYF. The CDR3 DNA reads TGTGCCAGCAGCCCGGGACTAGAGCTTTTCGGACCGAAAGAGACCCAGTACTTC.

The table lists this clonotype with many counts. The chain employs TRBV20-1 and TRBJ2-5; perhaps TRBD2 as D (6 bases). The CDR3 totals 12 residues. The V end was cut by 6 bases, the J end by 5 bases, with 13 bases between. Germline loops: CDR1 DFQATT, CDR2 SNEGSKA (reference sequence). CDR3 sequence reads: CSARLDGETQYF. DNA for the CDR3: TGCAGTGCCCGACTAGACGGGGAGACCCAGTACTTC.